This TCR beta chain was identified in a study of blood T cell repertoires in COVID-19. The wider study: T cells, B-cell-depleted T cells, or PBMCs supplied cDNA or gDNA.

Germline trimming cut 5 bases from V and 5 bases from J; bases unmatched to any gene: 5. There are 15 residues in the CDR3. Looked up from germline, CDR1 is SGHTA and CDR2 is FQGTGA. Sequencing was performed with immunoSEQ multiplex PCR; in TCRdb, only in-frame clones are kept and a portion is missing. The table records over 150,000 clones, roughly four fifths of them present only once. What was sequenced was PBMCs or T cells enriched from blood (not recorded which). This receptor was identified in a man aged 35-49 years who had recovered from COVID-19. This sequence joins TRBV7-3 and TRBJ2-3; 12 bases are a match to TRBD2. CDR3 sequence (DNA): TGTGCCAGCAGCCGGACTAGCGGGGTCGGAGATACGCAGTATTTT. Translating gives CASSRTSGVGDTQYF.